This T cell receptor beta chain stems from a study of T cell clones after liver transplantation. Study overall: Samples came from ITN030ST, which attempted immunosuppression withdrawal within 2 years of liver transplantation. Timepoints were pre-transplant, pre-withdrawal, and after withdrawal was completed or failed. The study, taken as a whole, reports: In 5 of 8 subjects, circulating graft-donor-reactive CD4 TCRbeta sequences fell significantly after transplant. A larger donor-reactive than third-party decline suggested partial antigen-specific deletion.

This clone was picked up one time. Antigen specificity is unknown. Using immunoSEQ multiplex PCR, the repertoire was profiled, and TCRdb retains in-frame clones only, with some absent. The repertoire holds 72,000 or so clones, with around four fifths as singletons. The TCR was taken from a human patient who received a liver transplant. The graft donor may be the source of some T cells. The starting material was CD4+ T cells from blood, obtained at the 22-month timepoint.

The DNA of the CDR3 is TGTGCCAGCAGTCTACAGGGGTCTAATGAAAAACTGTTTTTT. The encoded protein is CASSLQGSNEKLFF. This chain uses TRBV2 with TRBJ1-4; the match to TRBD1 covers 7 bases. CDR3 length: 14 residues. Per the germline V gene, CDR1 is SNHLY and CDR2 is FYNNEI. The V segment lost 5 bases and the J segment 3 bases; nucleotides outside the gene matches: 3. Supplemented by reference TRBV2 and TRBJ1-4, the full variable domain reads EPEVTQTPSHQVTQMGQEVILRCVPISNHLYFYWYRQILGQKVEFLVSFYNNEISEKSEIFDDQFSVERPDGSNFTLKIRSTKLEDSAMYFCASSLQGSNEKLFFGSGTQLSVL.